This T cell receptor (beta chain) was profiled in a study of cytomegalovirus exposure and HLA in healthy donors. Primers for the PCR totalled 60 Vbeta and 13 Jbeta. The data were produced by immunoSEQ multiplex PCR, yet TCRdb's version contains in-frame clones alone and is incomplete. The table lists a few hundred thousand clones, 65% to 85% of them singletons, with 2.9% in the top ten. The V segment lost 8 bases and the J segment 3 bases; nucleotides outside the gene matches: 17. Germline loops: CDR1 LNHDA, CDR2 SQIVND (reference sequence). The CDR3 extends over 17 amino acids. This clone was detected a few times.

The material sequenced was PBMCs. V is TRBV19 and J is TRBJ1-2; 8 bases fit TRBD1. The clonotype was recovered from a man aged 25-40 years in good health and CMV-seronegative. The DNA of the CDR3 is TGTGCCAGTGGCTTAGGACAGGGAATTGCCGATTACTATGGCTACACCTTC. Its translation is CASGLGQGIADYYGYTF.